The 26 T cell receptor beta chains below were found in one sample sequenced in a study of blood T cells in healthy people across ages. Combining a sample-barcoded 5' primer with a J-beta primer mix, a second PCR ran for roughly 7 to 12 cycles. TCRdb passed the 5' RACE reads through MiXCR, listing each CDR3 protein once. Here the sample spans roughly 800,000 distinct CDR3 sequences, 40% to 65% being singletons. Sample: blood. The source of these receptors is an elderly man in good health.

This sequence joins TRBV3-1 and TRBJ1-6; D ambiguous. Germline assignment: CDR1 LGHDT and CDR2 YNNKEL (reference sequence). V lost 3 bases to trimming and J lost 7 bases, with 10 bases between them. This CDR3 region has 14 residues. In DNA form, the CDR3 reads TGTGCCAGCAGCCATAGAGGGTCCAATTCACCCCTCCACTTT. It translates to CASSHRGSNSPLHF.

The chain couples TRBV20-1 to TRBJ1-2; possible D gene TRBD1, 6 bases. CDR1 and CDR2 from the germline V gene are DFQATT and SNEGSKA (reference sequence). The V gene lost 6 bases and the J gene lost 0 bases, with 11 bases spanning the gap. This CDR3 contains 13 residues. The CDR3 nucleotides read TGCAGTGCGTGGGGACAAGCTAACTATGGCTACACCTTC. Translated, it gives CSAWGQANYGYTF.

CDR3 region: CSVETPGANYGYTF. CDR3 DNA sequence: TGCAGCGTTGAAACGCCAGGGGCTAACTATGGCTACACCTTC. The chain couples TRBV29-1 to TRBJ1-2; a possible D gene is TRBD1 (6 bases). The CDR3 covers 14 residues. The germline V gene has CDR1 SQVTM and CDR2 ANQGSEA. Trimming left V 2 bases short and J 0 bases short, with 10 bases between.

The genes are TRBV2 and TRBJ2-1; a weak D match, TRBD1 (5 bases). The ends were cut back, 9 bases at V and 5 bases at J, with 20 bases in the middle. The CDR3 runs to 15 residues. The germline gives CDR1 SNHLY, CDR2 FYNNEI. The CDR3 reads CARNPPGLVDNEQFF. The CDR3 DNA reads TGTGCCAGGAATCCTCCAGGGTTAGTAGACAATGAGCAGTTCTTC.

The rearrangement links TRBV10-3 to TRBJ1-5; D gene unclear. This CDR3 is 12 amino acids long. Trimming stripped 11 bases from V and 3 bases from J, with 11 bases between. Germline CDR1 reads ENHRY; CDR2 reads SYGVKD. CDR3 DNA sequence: TGTGCCGTCAAGGGAGTCAATCAGCCCCAGCATTTT. Its protein product is CAVKGVNQPQHF.

Regarding this clonotype: One junction end disagrees with the germline gene, perhaps due to a read error. This rearrangement joins TRBV10-3 to TRBJ2-1; D is ambiguous. Germline V gene lookup returns CDR1 ENHRY and CDR2 SYGVKD. This CDR3 is 12 amino acids long. The CDR3: CTISGSSNEQFF. Written as DNA, the CDR3 is TGTACCATCAGTGGCTCCTCGAATGAGCAGTTCTTC.

This clonotype was observed a few times. This sequence joins TRBV20-1 and TRBJ2-4; the match to TRBD2 covers 12 bases. With 5 bases clipped from V and 13 bases from J, the junction kept 15 bases outside the gene matches. The germline gives CDR1 DFQATT, CDR2 SNEGSKA (reference sequence). The CDR3 extends over 15 amino acids. CDR3 bases: TGCAGTGCTGGCCGACTAGCGGGAGATCAAGACACCCAGTACTTC. It is translated as CSAGRLAGDQDTQYF.

In this sample, this clonotype turned up a few times. The V and J genes are TRBV4-2 and TRBJ2-7; 8 nucleotides agree with TRBD2. Looked up from germline, CDR1 is LGHNA and CDR2 is YNFKEQ. V was pared by 0 bases and J by 7 bases, with 11 bases of the junction left unmatched. The CDR3 runs to 16 residues. The CDR3 coding sequence is TGTGCCAGCAGCCAAGATGGGCGGGGGGTCGTTCGGGAGCAGTACTTC. Residues: CASSQDGRGVVREQYF.

The V gene is TRBV7-9, the J gene TRBJ1-2; TRBD1 aligns across 7 bases. The CDR3 is 14 amino acids. Germline V gene lookup returns CDR1 SEHNR and CDR2 FQNEAQ (reference sequence). After removal of 4 bases from V and 7 bases from J, the junction contained 9 bases not matched to a gene. The CDR3 DNA reads as TGTGCCAGCAGCTCTACAGGGGATCTGGGTGGCTACACCTTC. Amino acids: CASSSTGDLGGYTF.

The V and J genes are TRBV18 and TRBJ1-2; D not certain. Germline-derived CDR1 and CDR2 are KGHSH and LQKENI. The CDR3 covers 15 residues. V was trimmed by 3 bases and J by 4 bases, leaving 15 bases between them. CDR3 bases: TGTGCCAGCTCACCGGTTGGAAGGGAGCCCTATGGCTACACCTTC. Translation: CASSPVGREPYGYTF.

This clonotype was seen more than once but under ten times. The V call is TRBV7-8, the J call TRBJ1-2, with unresolved D. Germline CDR1 reads SGHVS; CDR2 reads FQNEAQ. This CDR3 is 14 amino acids long. The V end was cut by 1 base, the J end by 9 bases, with 15 bases between. The CDR3 sequence is CASSLEVGIPSYTF. For the CDR3, the DNA is TGTGCCAGCAGCTTAGAGGTGGGGATCCCCAGCTACACCTTC. Using reference TRBV7-8 and TRBJ1-2 for the parts outside the CDR3, the full variable domain is GAGVSQSPRYKVAKRGQDVALRCDPISGHVSLFWYQQALGQGPEFLTYFQNEAQLDKSGLPSDRFFAERPEGSVSTLKIQRTQQEDSAVYLCASSLEVGIPSYTFGSGTRLTVV.

The chain joins TRBV29-1 to TRBJ2-7, with 8 bases identical to TRBD2. After removal of 7 bases from V and 7 bases from J, the junction contained 12 bases not matched to a gene. The CDR3 loop spans 13 amino acids. The germline CDR1 and CDR2 sequences are SQVTM and ANQGSEA. The chain's CDR3 is CSALSAGVGEQYF. CDR3 coding DNA: TGCAGCGCCCTCTCAGCGGGAGTCGGAGAGCAGTACTTC.

The gene calls are TRBV3-1 and TRBJ1-1, with unresolved D. V lost 4 bases, J lost 1 base, and 16 bases lay in between. From germline, CDR1 is LGHDT and CDR2 YNNKEL (reference sequence). The CDR3 spans 16 residues. CDR3 sequence (DNA): TGTGCCAGCAGCCGAGAAGGGCAGGCAACGAACACTGAAGCTTTCTTT. Translation gives CASSREGQATNTEAFF.

This clonotype turned up a few times. The V gene is TRBV7-3, the J gene TRBJ2-4, with TRBD2 identical over 9 bases. Trimming cost V 5 bases and J 0 bases; bases outside gene matches: 11. The germline CDR1 and CDR2 sequences are SGHTA and FQGTGA. The CDR3 loop spans 18 amino acids. The CDR3 nucleotides read TGTGCCAGCAGCCCGACCGGGACTAGCCTGCTAGCCAAAAACATTCAGTACTTC. It translates to CASSPTGTSLLAKNIQYF.

The chain has TRBV2 and TRBJ1-1; D remains ambiguous. V lost 5 bases, J lost 7 bases, and 14 bases lay in between. CDR1 and CDR2 (germline): SNHLY, FYNNEI. This CDR3 is 13 amino acids long. For the CDR3, the DNA is TGTGCCAGCAGTAAGAGGGTTGCAGATGAAGCTTTCTTT. Encoded protein: CASSKRVADEAFF. The complete variable domain, with remaining parts taken from reference TRBV2 and TRBJ1-1, reads EPEVTQTPSHQVTQMGQEVILRCVPISNHLYFYWYRQILGQKVEFLVSFYNNEISEKSEIFDDQFSVERPDGSNFTLKIRSTKLEDSAMYFCASSKRVADEAFFGQGTRLTVV.

The sample holds one count of this clonotype. V and J are TRBV20-1 and TRBJ1-4, with a weak D call TRBD1 (5 bases). CDR1 DFQATT and CDR2 SNEGSKA come from the germline V gene (reference sequence). This CDR3 has 14 amino acids. Trimming left V 6 bases short and J 8 bases short, with 19 bases between. The CDR3 sequence is CSALDSFLREKLFF. DNA of the CDR3: TGCAGTGCCCTCGACAGCTTTTTACGGGAAAAACTGTTTTTT.

Ten or more counts support this clonotype. V usage is TRBV6-1 and J usage is TRBJ1-6; D ambiguous. The CDR3 runs to 15 residues. The V gene's germline CDR1 is MNHNS and CDR2 SASEGT. V lost 8 bases and J 5 bases, leaving 16 bases between the germline ends. The CDR3 region is CASHDDDTDNSPLHF. CDR3 nucleotides: TGTGCCAGCCACGACGACGACACTGATAATTCACCCCTCCACTTT.

The rearrangement joins TRBV29-1 to TRBJ1-2, with 7 bases aligning to TRBD1. There are 14 residues in the CDR3. J lost 6 bases, V lost 7 bases, and 14 bases had no gene match. The V gene's germline CDR1 is SQVTM and CDR2 ANQGSEA. In DNA form, the CDR3 reads TGCAGCGCCCGACAGGGACTGCTAGTAGATGGCTACACCTTC. The encoded protein is CSARQGLLVDGYTF. The full variable domain, rest sourced from reference TRBV29-1 and TRBJ1-2, is SAVISQKPSRDICQRGTSLTIQCQVDSQVTMMFWYRQQPGQSLTLIATANQGSEATYESGFVIDKFPISRPNLTFSTLTVSNMSPEDSSIYLCSARQGLLVDGYTFGSGTRLTVV.

This rearrangement joins TRBV12-3 or TRBV12-4 to TRBJ2-7, with 7 nucleotides matching TRBD1. V was clipped by 2 bases and J by 7 bases; unmatched bases: 8. The CDR3 extends over 14 amino acids. The CDR3 loop is CASSLRDSVNEQYF. CDR3 sequence (DNA): TGTGCCAGCAGTTTAAGGGACAGTGTAAATGAGCAGTACTTC.

The gene calls are TRBV28 and TRBJ1-5, with D possibly matching TRBD1 (5 bases). V dropped 4 bases and J dropped 6 bases, with 13 bases sitting between them. CDR3 length: 14 residues. CDR1 is MDHEN and CDR2 is SYDVKM in the germline V gene. The CDR3, as DNA: TGTGCCAGCAGTTCCCCCGGGACCCCTCAGCCCCAGCATTTT. Amino acid sequence: CASSSPGTPQPQHF.

This clonotype was counted between two and nine times. The chain has TRBV7-6 and TRBJ2-3; 11 bases fit TRBD2. This CDR3 has 18 amino acids. Losses at the gene ends were 5 bases for V and 14 bases for J; bases not matched to a gene: 24. Germline V gene lookup returns CDR1 SGHVS and CDR2 FNYEAQ. CDR3 loop: CASSEGLLAGVGHRYAYF. CDR3 coding DNA: TGTGCCAGCAGCGAAGGACTACTAGCGGGAGTTGGCCACAGATACGCGTATTTT.

The V and J genes are TRBV3-1 and TRBJ2-1, with a tentative D call TRBD2 (6 bases). The ends were cut back, 2 bases at V and 5 bases at J, with 10 bases in the middle. The CDR3 is 14 residues long. From germline, CDR1 is LGHDT and CDR2 YNNKEL (reference sequence). The chain's CDR3 is CASSQRAGNNEQFF. CDR3 sequence (DNA): TGTGCCAGCAGCCAACGCGCGGGGAACAATGAGCAGTTCTTC.

This clonotype has a single count. The V and J genes are TRBV7-8 and TRBJ2-7; TRBD2 matches 13 bases. In germline, CDR1 is SGHVS, CDR2 FQNEAQ. This CDR3 comprises 15 residues. After removal of 7 bases from V and 9 bases from J, the junction contained 12 bases not matched to a gene. CDR3 sequence: CASNLRTSGGLGQYF. In DNA, the CDR3 is TGTGCCAGCAACCTCCGGACTAGCGGGGGACTGGGGCAGTACTTC.

Turning to this clonotype: A clone one base away is much larger, so this may be a read error. The CDR3 here is CSVATGNSYEQYF. The CDR3 DNA reads as TGCAGCGTTGCAACAGGGAACTCCTACGAGCAGTACTTC. The chain links TRBV29-1 to TRBJ2-7; tentatively, D is TRBD1 (6 bases). CDR3 length: 13 residues. Germline CDR1 is SQVTM and CDR2 is ANQGSEA. Trimming took 4 bases from V and 0 from J, leaving 10 bases between them.

The chain is built from TRBV6-6 and TRBJ2-5; D is possibly TRBD2 (8 bases). Trimming took off 10 bases at V and 5 bases at J, with 35 bases between the two ends. Germline lookup yields CDR1 MNHNY and CDR2 SVGAGI (reference sequence). The CDR3 contains 19 residues. The CDR3 loop is CATAVRGGRSGSLRETQYF. In DNA, the CDR3 is TGTGCCACAGCAGTTAGAGGGGGCCGGAGCGGGAGTTTACGGGAGACCCAGTACTTC.

The chain recombines TRBV20-1 with TRBJ1-5, with TRBD1 matching over 8 bases. J lost 6 bases, V lost 5 bases, and 9 bases had no gene match. Looked up from germline, CDR1 is DFQATT and CDR2 is SNEGSKA (reference sequence). This CDR3 spans 14 amino acids. CDR3 protein: CSAEEGQGGQPQHF. CDR3 coding DNA: TGCAGTGCTGAAGAAGGACAGGGAGGTCAGCCCCAGCATTTT.